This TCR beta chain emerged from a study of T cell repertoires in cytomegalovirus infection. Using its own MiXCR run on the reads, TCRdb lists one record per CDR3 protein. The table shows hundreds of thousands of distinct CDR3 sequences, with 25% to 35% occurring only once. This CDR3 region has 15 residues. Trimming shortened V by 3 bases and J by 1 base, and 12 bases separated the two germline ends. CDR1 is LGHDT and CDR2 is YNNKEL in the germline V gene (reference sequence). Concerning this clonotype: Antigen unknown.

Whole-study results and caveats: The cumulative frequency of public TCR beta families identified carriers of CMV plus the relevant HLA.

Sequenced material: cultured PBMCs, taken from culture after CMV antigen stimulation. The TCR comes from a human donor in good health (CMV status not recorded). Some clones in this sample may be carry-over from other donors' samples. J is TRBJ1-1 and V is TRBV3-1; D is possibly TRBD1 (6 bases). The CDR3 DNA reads TGTGCCAGCAGCCAGGAGGGACAACAGAACACTGAAGCTTTCTTT. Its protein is CASSQEGQQNTEAFF.